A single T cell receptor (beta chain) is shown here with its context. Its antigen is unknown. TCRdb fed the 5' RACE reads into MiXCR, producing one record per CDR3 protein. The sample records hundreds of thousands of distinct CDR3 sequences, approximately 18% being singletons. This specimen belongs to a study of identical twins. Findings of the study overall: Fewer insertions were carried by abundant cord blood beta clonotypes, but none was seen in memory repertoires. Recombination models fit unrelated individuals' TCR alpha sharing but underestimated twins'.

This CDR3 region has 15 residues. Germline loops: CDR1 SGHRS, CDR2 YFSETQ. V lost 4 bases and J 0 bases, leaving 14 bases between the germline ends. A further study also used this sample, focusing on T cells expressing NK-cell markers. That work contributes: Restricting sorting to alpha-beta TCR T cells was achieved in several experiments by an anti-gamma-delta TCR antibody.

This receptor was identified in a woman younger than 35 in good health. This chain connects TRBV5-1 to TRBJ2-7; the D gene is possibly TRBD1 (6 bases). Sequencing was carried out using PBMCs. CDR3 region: CASSPKPDSSYEQYF. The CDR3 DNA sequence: TGCGCCAGCAGCCCGAAGCCGGACAGCTCCTACGAGCAGTACTTC.